One sample yielded the 18 T cell receptor beta chains listed below, sequenced in a study of shared clonotypes between healthy human individuals. Profiling relied on immunoSEQ multiplex PCR, and the TCRdb table lists in-frame clones only, not all of them. The sample lists around 700,000 clones, 55% to 85% occurring once. The sequenced material came from memory CD4+ T cells sorted from blood. Subset meaning: CD45RA-negative fraction. These receptors all come from a woman aged 25 to 39 in good health.

This chain connects TRBV30 to TRBJ1-2, with 7 bases matching TRBD1. Germline V gene sequence: CDR1 GTSNPN, CDR2 SVGIG (reference sequence). This CDR3 is built from 15 residues. The trim removed 2 bases at V and 4 bases at J, leaving 10 bases unmatched. The CDR3 protein is CAWSHDRARGYGYTF. The CDR3, as DNA: TGTGCCTGGAGTCATGACAGGGCCCGGGGCTATGGCTACACCTTC.

V and J are TRBV5-1 and TRBJ2-7; D is perhaps TRBD1 or TRBD2 (5 bases each). V was pared by 2 bases and J by 4 bases, with 13 bases between. This CDR3 comprises 14 residues. Germline V gene sequence: CDR1 SGHRS, CDR2 YFSETQ. CDR3 coding DNA: TGCGCCAGCAGCTTAGGGACGGAGAGATACGAGCAGTACTTC. Translated, it gives CASSLGTERYEQYF.

This chain connects TRBV5-6 to TRBJ2-3, with D possibly TRBD1 on 5 matching bases. CDR1 SGHDT and CDR2 YYEEEE come from the germline V gene. The CDR3 covers 14 residues. Trimming cost V 6 bases and J 5 bases, with 16 bases left between them. DNA of the CDR3: TGTGCCAGCATGGATAGGGGCATTCGAGATACGCAGTATTTT. It encodes CASMDRGIRDTQYF.

This clone was recorded many times. The chain employs TRBV25-1 and TRBJ2-5; D tentatively reads TRBD1 or TRBD2 (6 bases each). The CDR3 has 17 residues. The germline gives CDR1 MGHDK, CDR2 SYGVNS. The V and J ends lost 6 bases and 3 bases respectively, with 23 bases between them. CDR3 nucleotide sequence: TGTGCCAGCAGCGACCTGGAGGGGGTGACAGAGAAAGAGACCCAGTACTTC. Its protein product is CASSDLEGVTEKETQYF.

J is TRBJ2-7 and V is TRBV30; D remains ambiguous. The germline V gene has CDR1 GTSNPN and CDR2 SVGIG (reference sequence). The V end lost 3 bases, the J end lost 1 base, and 4 bases lay between the germline ends. This CDR3 spans 11 amino acids. In nucleotides, the CDR3 is TGTGCCTGGAGGGAGTCCTACGAGCAGTACTTC. Its protein product is CAWRESYEQYF.

V usage is TRBV6-5 and J usage is TRBJ2-7, with TRBD1 as a possible D gene (6 bases). CDR3 length: 15 residues. V lost 4 bases, J lost 2 bases, and 15 bases lay in between. Germline loops: CDR1 MNHEY, CDR2 SVGAGI. CDR3 amino acids: CASSSASGAPYEQYF. CDR3 DNA sequence: TGTGCCAGCAGTTCCGCCTCAGGGGCACCCTACGAGCAGTACTTC.

The chain uses TRBV5-1 and TRBJ2-3; 10 bases map to TRBD1. The CDR3 loop spans 16 amino acids. With V trimmed by 2 bases and J by 0 bases, 3 bases remained unmatched. CDR1 and CDR2 (germline): SGHRS, YFSETQ. Written as DNA, the CDR3 is TGCGCCAGCAGCTTCCCGGACAGGGGGAGCACAGATACGCAGTATTTT. Its protein product is CASSFPDRGSTDTQYF. The full variable domain, in which reference TRBV5-1 and TRBJ2-3 provide the parts outside the CDR3, is KAGVTQTPRYLIKTRGQQVTLSCSPISGHRSVSWYQQTPGQGLQFLFEYFSETQRNKGNFPGRFSGRQFSNSRSEMNVSTLELGDSALYLCASSFPDRGSTDTQYFGPGTRLTVL.

The gene calls are TRBV29-1 and TRBJ2-3, with TRBD1 matching 7 bases. In germline, CDR1 is SQVTM, CDR2 ANQGSEA. The CDR3 loop spans 12 amino acids. V was pared by 5 bases and J by 5 bases, with 4 bases of the junction left unmatched. For the CDR3, the DNA is TGCAGCGTTAGGTCAGGGGGAGATACGCAGTATTTT. It codes for CSVRSGGDTQYF.

This chain connects TRBV7-2 to TRBJ1-4; D ambiguous. The V gene's germline CDR1 is SGHTA and CDR2 FQGNSA. V lost 5 bases and J lost 3, with 16 bases in between. This CDR3 region has 16 residues. Written as DNA, the CDR3 is TGTGCCAGCAGCGGACGAGACGGGTCTTCTAATGAAAAACTGTTTTTT. The encoded protein is CASSGRDGSSNEKLFF.

This clone was observed once. The chain carries TRBV6-1 and TRBJ1-1; D unclear. CDR1 MNHNS and CDR2 SASEGT come from the germline V gene. Deletions cut 2 bases from V and 1 base from J, with 14 bases between. The CDR3 is made up of 16 amino acids. CDR3 bases: TGTGCCAGCAGTGAATGGGCAGGTCTTAAGAACACTGAAGCTTTCTTT. Its protein product is CASSEWAGLKNTEAFF.

The chain joins TRBV11-3 to TRBJ2-1; 10 positions agree with TRBD2. Germline-derived CDR1 and CDR2 are SGHNT and YENEEA. CDR3 length equals 17 residues. With V trimmed by 6 bases and J by 4 bases, 12 bases remained unmatched. This CDR3 is CASRRTSGSLNYNEQFF. As DNA, the CDR3 is TGTGCCAGCAGAAGGACTAGCGGATCCCTAAATTACAATGAGCAGTTCTTC.

The chain links TRBV28 to TRBJ1-1; possible D gene TRBD1, 5 bases. Per the germline V gene, CDR1 is MDHEN and CDR2 is SYDVKM. The CDR3 is made up of 12 amino acids. The ends were cut back, 6 bases at V and 6 bases at J, with 11 bases in the middle. CDR3 bases: TGTGCCAGCAGGCCTCAGGGTTCTGAAGCTTTCTTT. It encodes CASRPQGSEAFF.

The rearrangement joins TRBV14 to TRBJ2-6, with D unresolved. The CDR3 contains 17 residues. Germline assignment: CDR1 SGHDN and CDR2 FVKESK. V gave up 4 bases and J gave up 3 bases, with 16 bases separating them. CDR3 in DNA: TGTGCCAGCAGCCCTCGGTGGCTCGGGTTTGGGGCCAACGTCCTGACTTTC. Translating it yields CASSPRWLGFGANVLTF.

This clone turned up a few times. The chain carries TRBV2 and TRBJ2-2; the D gene is possibly TRBD2 (6 bases). The germline V gene encodes CDR1 SNHLY and CDR2 FYNNEI. This CDR3 spans 15 amino acids. The V end was cut by 4 bases, the J end by 5 bases, with 14 bases between. The CDR3 is CASSGGQGGTGELFF. For the CDR3, the DNA is TGTGCCAGCAGTGGCGGGCAGGGAGGAACCGGGGAGCTGTTTTTT.

The rearrangement uses TRBV28 and TRBJ1-4; a possible D gene is TRBD1 (6 bases). The CDR3 has 15 amino acids. V was shortened by 6 bases and J by 3 bases, with 14 bases between the two germline ends. Germline lookup yields CDR1 MDHEN and CDR2 SYDVKM. CDR3 coding DNA: TGTGCCAGCAGACATCCGGGACAACCTAATGAAAAACTGTTTTTT. Protein: CASRHPGQPNEKLFF.

On this clone: Other DNA sequences of this sample code for an identical CDR3. This chain joins TRBV9 and TRBJ2-2; D is undetermined. Between the trimmed V and J ends, which lost 0 bases and 4 bases, there was a span of 4 bases. Germline CDR1 is SGDLS and CDR2 is YYNGEE. This CDR3 comprises 13 residues. The CDR3 region is CASSVVTTGELFF. The CDR3 nucleotides are TGTGCCAGCAGCGTAGTTACCACCGGGGAGCTGTTTTTT.

The V call is TRBV29-1, the J call TRBJ2-7; a weak D match, TRBD2 (6 bases). Germline lookup yields CDR1 SQVTM and CDR2 ANQGSEA. The CDR3 extends over 18 amino acids. Trimming removed 1 base at V and 7 bases at J, with 29 bases between. CDR3 sequence: CSVEGPQQGRKAGKEQYF. The CDR3 DNA sequence: TGCAGCGTTGAAGGTCCTCAGCAGGGAAGAAAAGCGGGCAAAGAGCAGTACTTC.

A few counts support this clone. The chain joins TRBV4-1 to TRBJ2-1, with a possible D match to TRBD1 (5 bases). The ends were cut back, 0 bases at V and 9 bases at J, with 24 bases in the middle. Germline-derived CDR1 and CDR2 are MGHRA and YSYEKL. The CDR3 has 18 amino acids. The CDR3 DNA follows: TGCGCCAGCAGCCAAGATCTTGCCGGTTTGGGGCGTCTCGCTGAGCAGTTCTTC. Protein: CASSQDLAGLGRLAEQFF.